The entry below describes one TCR beta chain. Its specificity is unknown. The data were taken from a study of cytomegalovirus exposure and HLA in healthy donors. PCR was performed using 60 Vbeta and 13 Jbeta primers. The assay was immunoSEQ multiplex PCR, and TCRdb's table has in-frame clones only and misses some. The repertoire holds some 180,000 clones, with about 77% as singletons. All the people who gave samples were healthy bone marrow donors. Study-wide findings and caveats: A prior analysis recorded that most TCR beta V segments were productive about 87% or about 30% of the time. CMV serostatus was the only immune exposure information that was available.

Germline V CDR1 and CDR2: SQVTM, ANQGSEA. Trimming at V came to 4 bases and at J to 4 bases, leaving 6 bases not matched to a gene. The CDR3 runs to 14 residues. V and J are TRBV29-1 and TRBJ2-1; TRBD1 aligns across 8 bases. This receptor was identified in a female donor in good health and CMV-seronegative. The sequenced sample was PBMCs. CDR3 in amino acids: CSVGWTGLYNEQFF. For the CDR3, the DNA is TGCAGCGTTGGTTGGACAGGGTTGTACAATGAGCAGTTCTTC.